The clone carrying this T cell receptor (beta chain) was seen only a few times. These data belong to a study of regulatory T cells in long-lasting Graves disease. Specified time point: newly diagnosed GD, antithyroid drugs for less than 3 months. Making the TCR library involved RNA that had been extracted from PBMCs. CDR3 length: 14 residues. Losses at the gene ends were 11 bases for V and 4 bases for J; bases not matched to a gene: 8. The germline gives CDR1 MNHEY, CDR2 SVGEGT. Building the TCR beta libraries relied on iRepertoire HTBI primers, and CDR3 regions underwent Arm-PCR. TCRdb analysed the multiplex PCR reads with MiXCR anew, one entry per CDR3 protein. The sample carries some 500,000 distinct CDR3 sequences, about 16% recorded once. This same sample was also taken into another study, of T cells in Graves' hyperthyroidism and ophthalmopathy. Per that paper: TCR CDR3 regions were first amplified by RT-PCR with HTBI primers.

The receptor was isolated from a woman aged 35-65 years with Graves disease. Material: peripheral blood mononuclear cells (PBMCs), obtained at new diagnosis, from a patient treated with antithyroid drugs. The chain carries TRBV6-2 or TRBV6-3 and TRBJ2-7; TRBD2 agrees at 13 bases. The CDR3 sequence: CAGGTSGVRYEQYF. The CDR3 nucleotides read TGTGCCGGGGGGACTAGCGGGGTTCGGTACGAGCAGTACTTC.